This T cell receptor (beta chain) came from a study of T cells in women clearing cervical HPV infection. The CDR3 length is 15 residues. The trim removed 0 bases at V and 10 bases at J, leaving 7 bases unmatched. CDR1 and CDR2 (germline): SGHNT, YYREEE (reference sequence). Study-wide points: A classifier using richness and V gene abundances reached an AUC of more than 0.8. Controls had more TRBV6-7 (0.16%) than cases (about 0.11%). T-cell numbers per sample were unknown and may explain richness differences.

On this clone: Its target is not known. The read gets to within 3 residues of the CDR3 end, and the germline J gene fills in the rest.

The method was immunoSEQ multiplex PCR; TCRdb's version includes in-frame clones alone and lacks a portion of them. The listing contains under 50,000 clones. J is TRBJ1-6 and V is TRBV5-4, with 7 bases identical to TRBD1. Sample: blood buffy coat. The clonotype comes from a woman aged 18 to 69 with a cervical HPV16 infection that either progressed to CIN3+ or cleared (not recorded which). The CDR3 DNA, read in part, is TGTGCCAGCAGCTTGGACAGGGGTTCGTACTCACCC. Translating it yields CASSLDRGSYSP. The CDR3 reads in full as CASSLDRGSYSPLHF.